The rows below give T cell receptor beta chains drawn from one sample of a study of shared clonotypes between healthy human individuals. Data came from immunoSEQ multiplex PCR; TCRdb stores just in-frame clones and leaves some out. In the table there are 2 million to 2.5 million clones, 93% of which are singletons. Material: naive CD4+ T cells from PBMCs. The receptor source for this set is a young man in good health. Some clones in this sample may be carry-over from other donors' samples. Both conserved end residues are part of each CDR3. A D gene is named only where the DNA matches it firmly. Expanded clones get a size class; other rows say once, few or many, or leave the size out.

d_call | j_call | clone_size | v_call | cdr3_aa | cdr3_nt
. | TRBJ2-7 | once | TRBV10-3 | CAISSWDNTYEQYF | TGTGCCATCAGTTCTTGGGACAACACCTACGAGCAGTACTTC
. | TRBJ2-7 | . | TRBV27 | CASSSTGTYNWEQYF | TGTGCCAGCAGTTCCACCGGGACATACAATTGGGAGCAGTACTTC
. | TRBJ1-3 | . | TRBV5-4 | CASSSPAGDGNTIYF | TGTGCCAGCAGCTCCCCCGCGGGGGATGGAAACACCATATATTTT
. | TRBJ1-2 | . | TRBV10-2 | CASSGTDYGYTF | TGCGCCAGCAGTGGGACAGACTATGGCTACACCTTC
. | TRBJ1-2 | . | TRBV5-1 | CASSFGGGRDGYTF | TGCGCCAGCAGCTTCGGAGGGGGGAGGGATGGCTACACCTTC
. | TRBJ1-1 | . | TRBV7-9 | CASRKRDWTEAFF | TGTGCCAGCAGGAAAAGGGATTGGACTGAAGCTTTCTTT
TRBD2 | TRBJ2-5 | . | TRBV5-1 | CASSAWTSGEETQYF | TGCGCCAGCAGCGCCTGGACTAGCGGAGAAGAGACCCAGTACTTC
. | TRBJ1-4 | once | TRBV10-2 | CATKRGINEKLFF | TGCGCCACTAAAAGGGGAATTAATGAAAAACTGTTTTTT
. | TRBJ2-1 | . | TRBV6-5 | CASRGSYNEQFF | TGTGCCAGCAGGGGCTCCTACAATGAGCAGTTCTTC
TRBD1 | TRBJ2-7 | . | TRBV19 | CASRDPGQGTYEQYF | TGTGCCAGTAGGGACCCGGGACAGGGGACCTACGAGCAGTACTTC
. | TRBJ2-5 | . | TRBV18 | CASSPNIMDIGETQYF | TGTGCCAGCTCACCTAATATTATGGACATAGGGGAGACCCAGTACTTC
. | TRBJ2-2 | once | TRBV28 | CASSPGGKHGELFF | TGTGCCAGCAGTCCTGGGGGGAAACACGGGGAGCTGTTTTTT
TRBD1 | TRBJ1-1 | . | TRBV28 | CASSHTGTGSTEAFF | TGTGCCAGCAGTCATACCGGGACAGGGAGCACTGAAGCTTTCTTT
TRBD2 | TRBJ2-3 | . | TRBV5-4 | CASTPSGLGTSTDTQYF | TGTGCCAGCACTCCTAGCGGGTTGGGGACTAGCACAGATACGCAGTATTTT
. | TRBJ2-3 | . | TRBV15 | CATSNVWIPDYTDTQYF | TGTGCCACCAGCAATGTCTGGATCCCCGATTACACAGATACGCAGTATTTT
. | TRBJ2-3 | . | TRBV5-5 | CASSLWGLAADTQYF | TGTGCCAGCAGCTTGTGGGGGCTAGCCGCAGATACGCAGTATTTT
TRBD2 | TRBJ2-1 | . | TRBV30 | CAWSRGTSGTRAYNEQFF | TGTGCCTGGAGTCGGGGGACTAGCGGCACAAGGGCGTACAATGAGCAGTTCTTC